Presented here are 10 T cell receptor beta chains from one specimen sequenced in a study of T cell repertoires in cytomegalovirus infection. TCRdb re-called the reads through MiXCR, storing one row per CDR3 protein. Of roughly 76,000 distinct CDR3 sequences listed, about 4% are singletons. The material sequenced was PBMCs. The receptor source for this set is a human donor in good health (CMV status not recorded). Some clones in this sample may be carry-over from other donors' samples.

Ten or more counts support this clonotype. The gene calls are TRBV28 and TRBJ1-5, with D possibly being TRBD1 (5 bases). Germline loops: CDR1 MDHEN, CDR2 SYDVKM. CDR3 length: 16 residues. Trimming left V 2 bases short and J 0 bases short, with 11 bases between. The CDR3 nucleotides are TGTGCCAGCAGTTTAGAGGGACGGCTTAGCAATCAGCCCCAGCATTTT. This sequence encodes CASSLEGRLSNQPQHF.

This clonotype has a count of ten or more. V usage is TRBV7-7 and J usage is TRBJ2-2; TRBD2 is a possible D gene (5 bases). The CDR3 loop spans 15 amino acids. V shed 2 bases and J shed 7 bases, with 14 bases lying between them. CDR1 is SSHAT and CDR2 is FNYEAQ in the germline V gene (reference sequence). CDR3 sequence reads: CASSLFRRFIGELFF. The DNA for the CDR3 is TGTGCCAGCAGCTTATTTCGGAGGTTCATCGGGGAGCTGTTTTTT.

This clonotype was picked up many times. The chain links TRBV5-6 to TRBJ2-1; D is possibly TRBD1 or TRBD2 (6 bases each). Trimming stripped 0 bases from V and 3 bases from J, with 13 bases between. The CDR3 extends over 16 amino acids. Looked up from germline, CDR1 is SGHDT and CDR2 is YYEEEE. In nucleotides, the CDR3 is TGTGCCAGCAGCTTGGCCGTTGGGGGGCTCTACAATGAGCAGTTCTTC. Residues: CASSLAVGGLYNEQFF.

This clonotype was counted many times. V gene TRBV20-1 combines with J gene TRBJ1-5, with 8 nucleotides matching TRBD1. From germline, CDR1 is DFQATT and CDR2 SNEGSKA (reference sequence). The CDR3 is made up of 13 amino acids. V trimming: 6 bases; J trimming: 5 bases; junction bases outside the gene matches: 6. The CDR3 nucleotides are TGCAGTGCCCAAGGACAGGGTGATCAGCCCCAGCATTTT. This sequence encodes CSAQGQGDQPQHF.

In its sample, this clonotype was seen many times. The V gene is TRBV4-3, the J gene TRBJ1-2; no definite D call. Deletions cut 0 bases from V and 4 bases from J, with 12 bases between. The CDR3 is 15 amino acids. Germline V gene data show CDR1 as LGHNA and CDR2 as YSLEER. DNA for the CDR3: TGCGCCAGCAGCCAAGATTCCGCCGGTAGCTATGGCTACACCTTC. It specifies CASSQDSAGSYGYTF.

The chain is built from TRBV7-2 and TRBJ2-6; 12 positions match TRBD2. This CDR3 comprises 19 residues. V dropped 4 bases and J dropped 0; count of bases not matched to a gene: 7. The germline V gene encodes CDR1 SGHTA and CDR2 FQGNSA. This CDR3 is CASSSTGTSGYSGANVLTF. The CDR3 DNA reads as TGTGCCAGCAGCTCGACCGGGACTAGCGGGTACTCTGGGGCCAACGTCCTGACTTTC.

This clonotype has at least ten counts. The chain's CDR3 is CASSPTRGGQPQHF. The CDR3 nucleotides are TGTGCCAGCAGCCCCACCAGGGGAGGACAGCCCCAGCATTTT. This rearrangement joins TRBV7-2 to TRBJ1-5; TRBD1 might be the D (6 bases). Germline assignment: CDR1 SGHTA and CDR2 FQGNSA. Deletions cut 5 bases from V and 7 bases from J, with 15 bases between. The CDR3 has 14 amino acids. Full variable domain (missing parts from reference TRBV7-2 and TRBJ1-5): GAGVSQSPSNKVTEKGKDVELRCDPISGHTALYWYRQSLGQGLEFLIYFQGNSAPDKSGLPSDRFSAERTGGSVSTLTIQRTQQEDSAVYLCASSPTRGGQPQHFGDGTRLSIL.

This clonotype was counted many times. The gene calls are TRBV6-2 or TRBV6-3 and TRBJ2-7, with 14 bases that match TRBD2. The V gene's germline CDR1 is MNHEY and CDR2 SVGEGT. Unmatched junction bases numbered 9, after V lost 5 bases and J lost 3 bases. The CDR3 runs to 17 residues. CDR3 sequence reads: CASSRGGTSGGYYEQYF. The CDR3 nucleotides are TGTGCCAGCAGTCGCGGAGGGACTAGCGGGGGATACTACGAGCAGTACTTC.

At least ten counts were recorded for this clonotype. This rearrangement joins TRBV2 to TRBJ1-1; D uncertain. The CDR3 runs 13 residues. V was shortened by 2 bases and J by 3 bases, with 7 bases between the two germline ends. CDR1 is SNHLY, CDR2 FYNNEI, per germline. CDR3 residues: CASSEYRDTEAFF. The CDR3 DNA reads as TGTGCCAGCAGTGAATATAGGGACACTGAAGCTTTCTTT. Filled out from reference TRBV2 and TRBJ1-1, the complete variable domain reads EPEVTQTPSHQVTQMGQEVILRCVPISNHLYFYWYRQILGQKVEFLVSFYNNEISEKSEIFDDQFSVERPDGSNFTLKIRSTKLEDSAMYFCASSEYRDTEAFFGQGTRLTVV.

This clonotype was found many times. The chain uses TRBV12-5 and TRBJ1-1; D not certain. V was shortened by 5 bases and J by 1 base, with 8 bases between the two germline ends. The CDR3 runs to 13 residues. CDR1 and CDR2 (germline): LGHNT, FRNRAP. The chain's CDR3 is CASGPEGNTEAFF. The CDR3 DNA is TGTGCTAGTGGTCCCGAGGGGAACACTGAAGCTTTCTTT.